This TCR beta chain was found in a study of T cells of healthy individuals. This clonotype was detected many times. The CDR3 consists of 14 residues. CDR1 is MNHEY and CDR2 is SVGEGT in the germline V gene. The trim removed 8 bases at V and 0 bases at J, leaving 6 bases unmatched. Each CDR3 protein gets one entry after TCRdb re-called the 5' RACE reads with MiXCR. The sample records over 95,000 distinct CDR3 sequences, 17% being singletons. The chain combines TRBV6-2 or TRBV6-3 with TRBJ2-7; 8 bases line up with TRBD2. The clonotype comes from a human donor in good health. The CDR3 loop reads CASEERESSYEQYF. The CDR3, as DNA: TGTGCCAGCGAAGAGCGGGAGAGCTCCTACGAGCAGTACTTC.